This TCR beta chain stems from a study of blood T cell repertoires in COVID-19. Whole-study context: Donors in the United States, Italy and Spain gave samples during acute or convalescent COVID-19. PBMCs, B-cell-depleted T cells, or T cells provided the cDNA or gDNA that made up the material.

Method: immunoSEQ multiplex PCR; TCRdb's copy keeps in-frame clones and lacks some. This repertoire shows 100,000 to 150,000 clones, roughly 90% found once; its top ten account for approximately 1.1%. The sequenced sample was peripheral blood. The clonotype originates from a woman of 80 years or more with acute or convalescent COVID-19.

The CDR3 nucleotides are TGTGCCAGCAGTAATCTCAATGAGCAGTTCTTC. Its protein product is CASSNLNEQFF. V and J are TRBV28 and TRBJ2-1, with no clear D. In germline, CDR1 is MDHEN, CDR2 SYDVKM. Trimming took 5 bases from V and 6 from J, leaving 5 bases between them. The CDR3 is 11 residues long.